The subject of this entry is one TCR beta chain. This specimen comes from a study of T cell responses to AZD1222 COVID-19 vaccine. The ends were cut back, 2 bases at V and 4 bases at J, with 12 bases in the middle. The CDR3 is made up of 14 amino acids. Germline V lookup: CDR1 SGHRS, CDR2 YFSETQ. Some clones are missing from TCRdb's copy, which holds only in-frame ones; the method was immunoSEQ multiplex PCR. The data show more than 85,000 clones, with 70% to 90% seen just once and under 3.5% held by the top ten. Here the sequenced sample was peripheral blood, taken on day 0 of AZD1222 vaccination. This clonotype was sampled from an adult in good health. This chain joins TRBV5-1 and TRBJ1-1; perhaps TRBD1 as D (5 bases). Here the CDR3 reads CASSLSGRVTEAFF. The CDR3 region has the DNA TGCGCCAGCAGCTTATCGGGGCGCGTCACTGAAGCTTTCTTT.